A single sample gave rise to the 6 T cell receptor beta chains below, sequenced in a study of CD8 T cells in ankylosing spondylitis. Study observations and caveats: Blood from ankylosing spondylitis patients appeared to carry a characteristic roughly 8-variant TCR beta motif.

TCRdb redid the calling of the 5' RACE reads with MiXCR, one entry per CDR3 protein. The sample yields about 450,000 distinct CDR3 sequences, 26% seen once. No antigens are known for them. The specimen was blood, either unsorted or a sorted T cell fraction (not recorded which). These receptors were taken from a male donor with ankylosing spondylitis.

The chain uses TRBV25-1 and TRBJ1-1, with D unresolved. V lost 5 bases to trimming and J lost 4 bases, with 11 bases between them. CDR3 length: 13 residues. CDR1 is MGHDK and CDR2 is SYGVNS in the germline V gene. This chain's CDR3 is CASSNPRGTEAFF. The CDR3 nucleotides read TGTGCCAGCAGTAACCCTAGAGGCACTGAAGCTTTCTTT.

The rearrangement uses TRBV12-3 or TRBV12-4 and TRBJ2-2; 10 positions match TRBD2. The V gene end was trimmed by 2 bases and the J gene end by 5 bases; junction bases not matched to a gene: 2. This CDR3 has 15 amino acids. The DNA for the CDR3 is TGTGCCAGCAGTTTAACAGCGGGAGGGACCGGGGAGCTGTTTTTT. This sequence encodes CASSLTAGGTGELFF.

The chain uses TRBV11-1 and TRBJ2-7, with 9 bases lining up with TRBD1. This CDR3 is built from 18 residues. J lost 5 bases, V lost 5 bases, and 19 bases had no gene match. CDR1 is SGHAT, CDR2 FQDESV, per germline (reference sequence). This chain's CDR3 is CASSPGPQTGTGINEQYF. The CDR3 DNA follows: TGTGCCAGCAGCCCGGGACCGCAAACGGGGACAGGGATCAACGAGCAGTACTTC.

This CDR3 reads CATSDLGSRGTDTQYF. For the CDR3, the DNA is TGTGCCACCAGTGATTTGGGTTCGCGAGGCACAGATACGCAGTATTTT. The chain joins TRBV24-1 to TRBJ2-3; D is ambiguous. The CDR3 sequence is 16 residues long. The V end lost 0 bases, the J end lost 1 base, and 10 bases lay between the germline ends. Per germline, CDR1 KGHDR and CDR2 SFDVKD.

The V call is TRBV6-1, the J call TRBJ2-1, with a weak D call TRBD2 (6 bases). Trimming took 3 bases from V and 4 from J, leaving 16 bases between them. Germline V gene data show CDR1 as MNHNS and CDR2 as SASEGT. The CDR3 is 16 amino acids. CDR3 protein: CASSDGTLLGYNEQFF. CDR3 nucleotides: TGTGCCAGCAGTGACGGGACTCTCCTAGGGTACAATGAGCAGTTCTTC.

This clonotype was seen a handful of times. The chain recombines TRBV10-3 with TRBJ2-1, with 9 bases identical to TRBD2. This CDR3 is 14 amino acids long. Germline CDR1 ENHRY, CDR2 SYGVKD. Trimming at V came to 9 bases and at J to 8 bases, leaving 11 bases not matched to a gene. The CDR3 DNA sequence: TGTGCCATTGCGGGGACTAGCCCAGGGGATGAGCAGTTCTTC. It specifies CAIAGTSPGDEQFF.